This T cell receptor beta chain derives from a study of cytomegalovirus exposure and HLA in healthy donors. The PCR used 60 Vbeta and 13 Jbeta primers. The protocol was immunoSEQ multiplex PCR, while the TCRdb copy is restricted to in-frame clones and leaves out a portion. Of roughly 100,000 clones in the sample, 13% to 15% were seen once. Among the donors, all were healthy bone marrow donors. Details on this clone: Its target is unknown.

Study conclusions and caveats: Certain sequence variants were highly shared and formed a cluster, and this cluster was likely a sequencing artifact. Most TCR sequences were rare, but some public TCRs occurred in many donors.

The CDR3 length is 14 residues. Germline loops: CDR1 MNHEY, CDR2 SVGAGI. Trimming left V 0 bases short and J 11 bases short, with 16 bases between. The specimen was PBMCs. This TCR was sampled from a female donor in good health and CMV-seronegative. This chain uses TRBV6-5 with TRBJ1-1, with D maybe TRBD1 (5 bases). CDR3 DNA sequence: TGTGCCAGCAGTTACTCCCGGCAGGGTCTATGGGCTTTCTTT. It yields the protein CASSYSRQGLWAFF.